These 17 T cell receptor beta chains were sequenced from one sample in a study of shared clonotypes between healthy human individuals. TCRdb keeps only in-frame clones here, not all; method: immunoSEQ multiplex PCR. The table includes under 1,100,000 clones, about three quarters detected once. Sequencing used memory CD4+ T cells sorted from blood. The subset here: CD45RA-negative fraction. The receptors come from a man aged 18 to 35 in good health.

This clone was counted only a few times. V gene TRBV9 combines with J gene TRBJ1-1; no clear D gene. The germline gives CDR1 SGDLS, CDR2 YYNGEE. This CDR3 contains 13 residues. The V and J ends lost 0 bases and 6 bases respectively, with 9 bases between them. CDR3 nucleotide sequence: TGTGCCAGCAGCGTAGCTCCCAGCTCTGAAGCTTTCTTT. Translation: CASSVAPSSEAFF.

This clone has just one count. J is TRBJ2-7 and V is TRBV5-1, with 8 nucleotides matching TRBD1. Losses at the gene ends were 5 bases for V and 3 bases for J; bases not matched to a gene: 10. The length of the CDR3 is 15 residues. The germline gives CDR1 SGHRS, CDR2 YFSETQ. CDR3 residues: CASSPDRGELYEQYF. The DNA for the CDR3 is TGCGCCAGCAGTCCCGACAGGGGCGAACTCTACGAGCAGTACTTC.

V gene TRBV11-1 combines with J gene TRBJ2-7; TRBD1 aligns across 7 bases. The CDR3 extends over 15 amino acids. The V and J ends lost 1 base and 6 bases, in that order; junction bases with no gene match: 9. Looked up from germline, CDR1 is SGHAT and CDR2 is FQDESV (reference sequence). CDR3 protein: CASSLERQGRGEQYF. The CDR3 DNA follows: TGTGCCAGCAGCTTAGAAAGACAGGGCCGAGGCGAGCAGTACTTC.

The gene calls are TRBV19 and TRBJ1-4; D ambiguous. CDR3 length: 15 amino acids. Trimming removed 5 bases from V and 5 bases from J, with 15 bases in between. CDR1 and CDR2 from the germline V gene are LNHDA and SQIVND (reference sequence). CDR3 residues: CASSPGETDNEKLFF. CDR3 coding DNA: TGTGCCAGTAGTCCGGGTGAGACGGACAATGAAAAACTGTTTTTT.

This clone was picked up one time. Here the CDR3 DNA reads TGTGCCAGCTCGGGAGGAGTAGATACGCAGTATTTT. The encoded protein is CASSGGVDTQYF. The chain employs TRBV18 and TRBJ2-3; TRBD2 might be the D (6 bases). The CDR3 length is 12 residues. In germline, CDR1 is KGHSH, CDR2 LQKENI. V was cut by 6 bases and J by 5 bases, with 9 bases left in between.

The chain carries TRBV20-1 and TRBJ1-6; D is ambiguous. CDR1 and CDR2 from the germline V gene are DFQATT and SNEGSKA (reference sequence). The germline V and J ends were trimmed by 5 bases and 8 bases, with 7 bases remaining between them. The CDR3 is made up of 11 amino acids. As DNA, the CDR3 is TGCAGTGCTGAGCCGGATTCACCCCTCCACTTT. Translating gives CSAEPDSPLHF.

The chain joins TRBV2 to TRBJ2-1, with TRBD2 matching 11 bases. The germline V gene encodes CDR1 SNHLY and CDR2 FYNNEI. This CDR3 is built from 15 residues. V lost 7 bases and J lost 2; bases outside the gene matches: 4. The CDR3 reads CASTSSGGTYNEQFF. In DNA, the CDR3 is TGTGCCAGCACCTCTAGCGGGGGGACCTACAATGAGCAGTTCTTC.

The chain links TRBV9 to TRBJ2-7; possibly TRBD2 for D (7 bases). There are 15 residues in the CDR3. CDR1 and CDR2 (germline): SGDLS, YYNGEE. V was clipped by 4 bases and J by 2 bases, with 16 bases between them. The CDR3 is CASSYEAGAPYEQYF. CDR3 in DNA: TGTGCCAGCAGCTACGAGGCGGGGGCCCCCTACGAGCAGTACTTC.

The V gene is TRBV28, the J gene TRBJ1-1; maybe TRBD1 (5 bases). The CDR3 covers 12 residues. Germline lookup yields CDR1 MDHEN and CDR2 SYDVKM. The CDR3 reads CAIKQGNTEAFF. The CDR3 bases are TGTGCGATCAAGCAGGGGAACACTGAAGCTTTCTTT.

This clone showed up just once. This rearrangement joins TRBV5-1 to TRBJ2-7; 7 nucleotides match TRBD2. The CDR3 has 14 residues. The V and J ends lost 6 bases and 4 bases, in that order; junction bases with no gene match: 10. Germline V gene lookup returns CDR1 SGHRS and CDR2 YFSETQ. The CDR3 DNA follows: TGCGCCAGCAACCCAGCGGGAAATACGTACGAGCAGTACTTC. It specifies CASNPAGNTYEQYF.

This clone has a handful of counts. The genes are TRBV30 and TRBJ1-2, with D possibly being TRBD1 (5 bases). V was clipped by 7 bases and J by 4 bases, with 10 bases between them. The CDR3 totals 11 residues. Germline CDR1 is GTSNPN and CDR2 is SVGIG (reference sequence). The CDR3 protein is CASSGRYGYTF. The DNA for the CDR3 is TGTGCCTCTTCGGGACGCTATGGCTACACCTTC.

V usage is TRBV6-1 and J usage is TRBJ2-3; TRBD1 aligns across 7 bases. Trimming removed 4 bases from V and 6 bases from J; junction bases left unmatched: 10. Looked up from germline, CDR1 is MNHNS and CDR2 is SASEGT. The CDR3 covers 15 residues. The CDR3 here is CASSAQGIFMDTQYF. DNA of the CDR3: TGTGCCAGCAGTGCACAGGGGATCTTTATGGATACGCAGTATTTT.

This clone turned up a few times. The chain links TRBV9 to TRBJ2-5; possible D gene TRBD1, 5 bases. The CDR3 contains 15 residues. Trimming took off 3 bases at V and 3 bases at J, with 15 bases between the two ends. Germline loops: CDR1 SGDLS, CDR2 YYNGEE. The chain's CDR3 is CASSATSGLEETQYF. The CDR3 region has the DNA TGTGCCAGCAGCGCGACTTCAGGGTTGGAAGAGACCCAGTACTTC.

The V gene is TRBV13, the J gene TRBJ1-6, with 8 bases fitting TRBD1. The germline gives CDR1 PRHDT, CDR2 FYEKMQ (reference sequence). V lost 5 bases, J lost 9 bases, and 9 bases stayed unmatched. The CDR3 is 15 amino acids. The CDR3 loop is CASSPDRGIGSPLHF. CDR3 DNA sequence: TGTGCCAGCAGCCCTGACAGGGGAATCGGTTCACCCCTCCACTTT. The full variable domain, in which reference TRBV13 and TRBJ1-6 provide the parts outside the CDR3, is AAGVIQSPRHLIKEKRETATLKCYPIPRHDTVYWYQQGPGQDPQFLISFYEKMQSDKGSIPDRFSAQQFSDYHSELNMSSLELGDSALYFCASSPDRGIGSPLHFGNGTRLTVT.

This chain uses TRBV7-9 with TRBJ1-2; D possibly corresponds to TRBD1 (5 bases). Germline assignment: CDR1 SEHNR and CDR2 FQNEAQ (reference sequence). The V end lost 5 bases, the J end lost 6 bases, and 16 bases lay between the germline ends. CDR3 length equals 14 residues. This CDR3 reads CASSIEVAGHGYTF. CDR3 DNA sequence: TGTGCCAGCAGCATAGAGGTGGCAGGGCATGGCTACACCTTC.

This clone was counted a single time. The chain uses TRBV6-1 and TRBJ1-5; tentatively, D is TRBD1 (6 bases). Trimming pared 3 bases from V and 6 bases from J, leaving 18 bases between. The CDR3 totals 16 residues. Per the germline V gene, CDR1 is MNHNS and CDR2 is SASEGT. The CDR3, as DNA: TGTGCCAGCAGTGACCCGCCACAGGGTCAGAGTCAGCCCCAGCATTTT. Its protein product is CASSDPPQGQSQPQHF.

J is TRBJ2-1 and V is TRBV28; TRBD2 matches 9 bases. V trimming: 8 bases; J trimming: 7 bases; junction bases outside the gene matches: 6. CDR1 is MDHEN and CDR2 is SYDVKM in the germline V gene. The CDR3 is 13 residues long. CDR3 sequence reads: CASVASGENEQFF. In nucleotides, the CDR3 is TGTGCCAGCGTGGCTAGCGGGGAAAATGAGCAGTTCTTC.